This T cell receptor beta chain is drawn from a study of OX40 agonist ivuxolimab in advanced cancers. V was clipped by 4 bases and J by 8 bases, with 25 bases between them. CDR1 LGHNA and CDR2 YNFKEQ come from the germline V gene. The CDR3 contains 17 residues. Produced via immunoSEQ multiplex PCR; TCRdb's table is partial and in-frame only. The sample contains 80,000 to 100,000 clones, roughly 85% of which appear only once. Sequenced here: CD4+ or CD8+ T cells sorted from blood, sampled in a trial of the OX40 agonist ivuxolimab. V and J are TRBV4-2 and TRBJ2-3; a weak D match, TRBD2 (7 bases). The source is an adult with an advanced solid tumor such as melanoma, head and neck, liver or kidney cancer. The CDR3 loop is CASSLNPLVGGAGTQYF. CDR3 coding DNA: TGTGCCAGCAGCCTCAACCCGCTAGTGGGGGGGGCCGGTACGCAGTATTTT.